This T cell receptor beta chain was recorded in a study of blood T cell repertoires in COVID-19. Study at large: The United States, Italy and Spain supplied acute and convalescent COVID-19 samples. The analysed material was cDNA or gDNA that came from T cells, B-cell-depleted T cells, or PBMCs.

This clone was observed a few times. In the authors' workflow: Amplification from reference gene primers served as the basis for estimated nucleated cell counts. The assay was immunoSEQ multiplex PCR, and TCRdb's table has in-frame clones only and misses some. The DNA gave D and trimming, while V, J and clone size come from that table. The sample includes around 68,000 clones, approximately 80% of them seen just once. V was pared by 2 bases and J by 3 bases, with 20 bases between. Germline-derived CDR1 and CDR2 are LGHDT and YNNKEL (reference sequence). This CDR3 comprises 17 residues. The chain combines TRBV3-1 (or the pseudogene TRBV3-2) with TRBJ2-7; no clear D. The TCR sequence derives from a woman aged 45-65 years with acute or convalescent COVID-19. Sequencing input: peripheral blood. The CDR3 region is CASSQSRSTSPVYEQYF. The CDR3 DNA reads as TGTGCCAGCAGCCAATCCCGGAGTACTTCGCCGGTCTACGAGCAGTACTTC.